This T cell receptor beta chain was captured in a study of blood T cell repertoires in COVID-19 (dated by TCRdb to the early 2020s). General notes on the study: Collaborator samples came from the United States, Italy and Spain and covered acute and convalescent phases of COVID-19. Deeply sampled blood TCRbeta repertoires from subjects exposed to, actively infected with, or recovered from COVID-19 were included in the dataset. HLA class I and class II types, where available, came from metadata supplied by the sample provider rather than from assay-based typing. The repertoires were released in a freely available public database intended as a resource for research on the immune response to SARS-CoV-2. Samples came from the ongoing ImmuneRACE study (first 160 participants) plus 1,254 subjects from 6 global collaborators. Nearly every sample came with metadata listing a de-identified subject ID, COVID-19 status, age in years and sex. The material from the prospective study consisted of cDNA or gDNA derived from T cells, B-cell-depleted T cells, or PBMCs. Results the study describes overall, beyond this receptor: Clinical and demographic metadata were provided uncurated, with the amount varying by source and participant.

Enrolling through a virtual design, the prospective study's participants ranged in age from roughly 18 to 95 years and lived across 24 United States geographic areas. Cohort assignment in the prospective study relied on participant-reported clinical history from a screening survey and a study questionnaire. In the prospective study, mobile phlebotomists collected whole blood, serum and a nasopharyngeal or oropharyngeal swab from each participant. Over a 2-month period, participants in the prospective study had the option of providing additional blood draws and questionnaires. Before DNA extraction, blood samples from the prospective study were shipped at room temperature or frozen. A note on this clone: Its antigen target is currently unknown. No quality values exist for individual bases; no much larger clone is one base distant.

The germline V gene (reference sequence) gives CDR1 as SGHNT and CDR2 as YYREEE. The junction shows trimming of 2 bases on V and 2 bases on J, plus 13 bases between the germline ends. Including the terminal cysteine and phenylalanine, the CDR3 comprises 15 residues. The entry retains the CDR3 DNA only, 45 bases that are in frame from base 1. The immunoSEQ Assay, a bias-controlled multiplex PCR, was used to amplify TCRbeta CDR3 regions from genomic DNA. Processing in the source paper ran as follows. The number of nucleated cells in each sample was estimated by amplification of reference gene primers within the assay. To quantify the absolute abundance of each unique TCRbeta CDR3 rearrangement, sequence reads were collapsed and filtered. For each sample, productive Simpson clonality was calculated as the square root of Simpson's diversity index over productive rearrangements. Sourced from immuneACCESS, this table was stored by TCRdb with only in-frame sequences that have V and J called. A share of the clones is absent; for the studies checked, an unresolved V gene accounts for under half, and the remainder has no known explanation. That table furnishes V, J and clone size, whereas the DNA furnished D and trimming. The sample data list 250,000 to 300,000 clones, and more than 75% of these were observed just once. Approximately 2.4% of the sample goes to the ten largest clones.

The rearranged chain carries TRBV5-4 and TRBJ1-1; perhaps TRBD1 is the D gene, with 5 bases matching. The sample taken for sequencing was PBMCs or T cells enriched from blood (not recorded which). The receptor was isolated from a woman between 35 and 50 years old with acute COVID-19. The CDR3 is CASSLSRVKNTEAFF. The sequence in DNA is TGTGCCAGCAGCTTATCCAGGGTTAAAAACACTGAAGCTTTCTTT.